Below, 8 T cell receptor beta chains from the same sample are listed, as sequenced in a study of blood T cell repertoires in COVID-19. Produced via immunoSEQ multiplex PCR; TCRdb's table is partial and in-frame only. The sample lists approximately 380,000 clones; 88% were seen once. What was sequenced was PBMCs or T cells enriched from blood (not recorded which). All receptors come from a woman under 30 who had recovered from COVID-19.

The CDR3 loop reads CASSAGWNSPLHF. In DNA, the CDR3 is TGTGCCAGTAGTGCAGGGTGGAATTCACCCCTCCACTTT. The chain employs TRBV19 and TRBJ1-6; a possible D gene is TRBD1 (5 bases). Germline CDR1 is LNHDA and CDR2 is SQIVND (reference sequence). The CDR3 sequence is 13 residues long. The germline V and J ends were trimmed by 5 bases and 7 bases, with 9 bases remaining between them.

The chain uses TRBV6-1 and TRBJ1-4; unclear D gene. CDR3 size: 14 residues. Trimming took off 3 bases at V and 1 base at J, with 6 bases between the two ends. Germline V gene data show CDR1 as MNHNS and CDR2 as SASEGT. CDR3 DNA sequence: TGTGCCAGCAGTGATGTTAGAACTAATGAAAAACTGTTTTTT. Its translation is CASSDVRTNEKLFF.

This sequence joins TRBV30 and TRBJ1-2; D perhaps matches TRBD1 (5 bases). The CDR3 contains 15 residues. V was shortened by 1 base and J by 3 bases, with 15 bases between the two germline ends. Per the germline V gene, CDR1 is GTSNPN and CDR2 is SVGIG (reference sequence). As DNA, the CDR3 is TGTGCCTGGAGTGGGGGGACTCTTCTATACTATGGCTACACCTTC. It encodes CAWSGGTLLYYGYTF.

DNA for the CDR3: TGTGCTAGTGGTCCGGGGACAGCTCAAGAGACCCAGTACTTC. Translating it yields CASGPGTAQETQYF. The rearrangement links TRBV12-5 to TRBJ2-5; 7 bases match TRBD1. The CDR3 contains 14 residues. Germline trimming cut 5 bases from V and 2 bases from J; bases unmatched to any gene: 5. Germline values: CDR1 LGHNT, CDR2 FRNRAP.

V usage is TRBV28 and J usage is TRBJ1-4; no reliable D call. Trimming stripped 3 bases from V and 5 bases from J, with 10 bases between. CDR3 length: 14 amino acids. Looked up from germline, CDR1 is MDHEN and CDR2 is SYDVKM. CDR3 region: CASSFLGRNEKLFF. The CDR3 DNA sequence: TGTGCCAGCAGTTTCTTGGGGAGGAATGAAAAACTGTTTTTT. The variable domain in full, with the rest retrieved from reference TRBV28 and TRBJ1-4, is DVKVTQSSRYLVKRTGEKVFLECVQDMDHENMFWYRQDPGLGLRLIYFSYDVKMKEKGDIPEGYSVSREKKERFSLILESASTNQTSMYLCASSFLGRNEKLFFGSGTQLSVL.

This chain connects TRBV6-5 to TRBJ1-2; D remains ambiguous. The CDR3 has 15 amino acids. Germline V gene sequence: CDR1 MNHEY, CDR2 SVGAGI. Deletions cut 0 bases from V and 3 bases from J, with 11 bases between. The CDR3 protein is CASSYSGYRDYGYTF. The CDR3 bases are TGTGCCAGCAGTTACTCTGGGTATCGGGACTATGGCTACACCTTC.

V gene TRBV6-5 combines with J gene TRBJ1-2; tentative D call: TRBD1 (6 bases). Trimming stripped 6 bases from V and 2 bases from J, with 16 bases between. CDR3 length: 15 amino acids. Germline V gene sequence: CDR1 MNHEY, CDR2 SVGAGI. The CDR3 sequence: CASRGTMTGNYGYTF. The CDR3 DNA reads TGTGCCAGCAGGGGAACAATGACAGGAAACTATGGCTACACCTTC.

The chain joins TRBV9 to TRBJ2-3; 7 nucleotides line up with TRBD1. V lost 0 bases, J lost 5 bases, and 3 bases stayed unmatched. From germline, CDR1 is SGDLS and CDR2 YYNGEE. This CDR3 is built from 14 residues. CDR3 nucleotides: TGTGCCAGCAGCGTAGTCGGGGACAGAGATACGCAGTATTTT. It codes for CASSVVGDRDTQYF.